This record looks at one T cell receptor beta chain sequence and its context. Its antigen is unidentified. The method was immunoSEQ multiplex PCR; TCRdb's version includes in-frame clones alone and lacks a portion of them. The table shows 130,000 or so clones, with about 90% occurring only once. These data belong to a study of T cell responses to AZD1222 COVID-19 vaccine. Study findings and constraints: Repertoire sampling happened only post peak T cell response. The sample set comprised mostly white British donors with more females, and clonal diversity was possibly underestimated.

The receptor was isolated from an adult who received the MenACWY meningococcal vaccine as a control. The starting material was peripheral blood, obtained 28 days after the second dose of the MenACWY control vaccine.

This CDR3 reads CSALPGVGRLGGYTF. The CDR3 region has the DNA TGCAGCGCCCTACCGGGAGTAGGCCGCCTTGGGGGCTACACCTTC. The chain combines TRBV29-1 with TRBJ1-2; no clear D gene. Looked up from germline, CDR1 is SQVTM and CDR2 is ANQGSEA. This CDR3 is built from 15 residues. The V gene lost 7 bases and the J gene lost 8 bases, with 26 bases spanning the gap. The full variable domain, completed using reference TRBV29-1 and TRBJ1-2, is SAVISQKPSRDICQRGTSLTIQCQVDSQVTMMFWYRQQPGQSLTLIATANQGSEATYESGFVIDKFPISRPNLTFSTLTVSNMSPEDSSIYLCSALPGVGRLGGYTFGSGTRLTVV.